These 26 T cell receptor beta chains came from one sample sequenced in a study of T cell responses to AZD1222 COVID-19 vaccine (dated by TCRdb to about 2021). The library was made by the immunoSEQ multiplex PCR assay. TCRdb obtained this table from immuneACCESS and retained in-frame rearrangements with V and J assigned. These tables miss some clones; where compared with another copy, unresolved V genes account for less than half of the shortfall, and the remainder is unexplained. The sample table records roughly 78,000 clones; 82% of these occur just once. Together, the top ten hold around 2.8% of the sample. This specimen's time point label, interpreted: baseline before first vaccination. The sample in question was peripheral blood, obtained on day 0 of AZD1222 vaccination. The receptors come from an adult in good health.

The chain combines TRBV21-1 with TRBJ1-4; TRBD1, the D gene given by the table, was not confirmed from the DNA. TRBV21-1 is shown as a pseudogene. The CDR3 consists of 17 residues. As DNA, the CDR3 is TGTGCCAGCAGCCAGAAGACAGGGGAGTTGGCTAATGAAAAACTGTTTTTT. Amino acids: CASSQKTGELANEKLFF.

The rearrangement joins TRBV2 to TRBJ1-2, with D hard to call. The CDR3 is 11 amino acids. V gave up 7 bases and J gave up 8 bases, with 11 bases separating them. Germline loops: CDR1 SNHLY, CDR2 FYNNEI. The DNA for the CDR3 is TGTGCCAGCACTAGGACGGGGGGCTACACCTTC. This sequence encodes CASTRTGGYTF.

The chain is built from TRBV9 and TRBJ2-3; 16 positions agree with TRBD2. The CDR3 contains 19 residues. The V and J ends lost 6 bases and 0 bases, in that order; junction bases with no gene match: 10. CDR1 is SGDLS, CDR2 YYNGEE, per germline. CDR3 in amino acids: CASTPSGTSGGASTDTQYF. In DNA, the CDR3 is TGTGCCAGCACCCCCTCGGGGACTAGCGGGGGGGCTAGCACAGATACGCAGTATTTT.

The genes are TRBV21-1 and TRBJ2-7; the table names TRBD1, a call not compared with the DNA. TRBV21-1 is a known pseudogene. The CDR3 spans 15 residues. Here the CDR3 DNA reads TGTGCCAGCAGCACCGCGACAGCCGGGTCCTACGAGCAGTACTTC. It encodes CASSTATAGSYEQYF.

The V and J genes are TRBV19 and TRBJ1-1; no firm D call. Germline loops: CDR1 LNHDA, CDR2 SQIVND (reference sequence). V lost 6 bases and J lost 6, with 8 bases in between. CDR3 length equals 11 residues. The CDR3 protein is CASRVGSEAFF. The CDR3 DNA reads TGTGCCAGTAGAGTGGGGTCTGAAGCTTTCTTT.

The chain is built from TRBV5-1 and TRBJ2-1; 15 bases line up with TRBD2. The CDR3 extends over 16 amino acids. From germline, CDR1 is SGHRS and CDR2 YFSETQ. V was pared by 3 bases and J by 4 bases, with 2 bases of the junction left unmatched. The CDR3 DNA reads TGCGCCAGCAGCTGGGGACTAGCGGGGGGATACAATGAGCAGTTCTTC. Amino acid sequence: CASSWGLAGGYNEQFF.

The chain combines TRBV18 with TRBJ1-1, with TRBD1 as a possible D gene (6 bases). CDR3 length: 14 amino acids. The germline V and J ends were trimmed by 0 bases and 4 bases, with 9 bases remaining between them. CDR1 is KGHSH and CDR2 is LQKENI in the germline V gene. In nucleotides, the CDR3 is TGTGCCAGCTCACCACCGGGGGGGGCCACTGAAGCTTTCTTT. It translates to CASSPPGGATEAFF. The variable domain in full, completed from reference TRBV18 and TRBJ1-1, reads NAGVMQNPRHLVRRRGQEARLRCSPMKGHSHVYWYRQLPEEGLKFMVYLQKENIIDESGMPKERFSAEFPKEGPSILRIQQVVRGDSAAYFCASSPPGGATEAFFGQGTRLTVV.

The chain's CDR3 is CASSSLQGQYNEQFF. The CDR3 DNA reads as TGTGCCAGCAGCTCCCTTCAGGGGCAATACAATGAGCAGTTCTTC. The V and J genes are TRBV11-2 and TRBJ2-1; D possibly corresponds to TRBD1 (6 bases). V shed 4 bases and J shed 4 bases, with 14 bases lying between them. Germline assignment: CDR1 SGHAT and CDR2 FQNNGV. The CDR3 covers 15 residues.

The J gene is TRBJ2-5, the V gene TRBV4-1; 9 bases are a match to TRBD1. Trimming took 0 bases from V and 6 from J; bases not matched to a gene: 8. Germline V gene sequence: CDR1 MGHRA, CDR2 YSYEKL. The CDR3 is 16 residues long. The CDR3 coding sequence is TGCGCCAGCAGCCAAGAGTATCCAGGACAGGGGCAGACCCAGTACTTC. Translation: CASSQEYPGQGQTQYF.

This chain connects TRBV19 to TRBJ1-4; D is perhaps TRBD1 (5 bases). There are 15 residues in the CDR3. V lost 2 bases to trimming and J lost 0 bases, with 7 bases between them. Germline V gives CDR1 LNHDA, CDR2 SQIVND (reference sequence). CDR3: CASSIFRATNEKLFF. The CDR3 coding sequence is TGTGCCAGTAGTATATTCAGGGCAACTAATGAAAAACTGTTTTTT.

V is TRBV5-4 and J is TRBJ2-1; D uncertain. Trimming left V 1 base short and J 8 bases short, with 13 bases between. The CDR3 is 14 amino acids. Germline V lookup: CDR1 SGHNT, CDR2 YYREEE (reference sequence). CDR3 nucleotides: TGTGCCAGCAGCTTGCTGTCTGGGGTGGATGAGCAGTTCTTC. It codes for CASSLLSGVDEQFF.

The rearrangement joins TRBV30 to TRBJ2-1, with a possible D match to TRBD1 (8 bases). The CDR3 consists of 19 residues. CDR1 and CDR2 (germline): GTSNPN, SVGIG (reference sequence). The ends were cut back, 3 bases at V and 4 bases at J, with 28 bases in the middle. In DNA form, the CDR3 reads TGTGCCTGGAGGTGGGGGGCAGGGGGCAAGCGGGGCGATTACAATGAGCAGTTCTTC. It yields the protein CAWRWGAGGKRGDYNEQFF.

Details on this clone: Other DNA sequences from this sample encode an identical CDR3 as well. The chain couples TRBV4-3 to TRBJ2-7, with D possibly being TRBD2 (7 bases). Germline CDR1 is LGHNA and CDR2 is YSLEER. The CDR3 runs 15 residues. Trimming pared 2 bases from V and 0 bases from J, leaving 11 bases between. CDR3 region: CASSQLADSSYEQYF. The CDR3 DNA reads TGCGCCAGCAGCCAACTAGCGGACAGCTCCTACGAGCAGTACTTC.

The genes are TRBV7-9 and TRBJ2-3, with 10 bases fitting TRBD2. J lost 5 bases, V lost 6 bases, and 5 bases had no gene match. There are 14 residues in the CDR3. Germline V lookup: CDR1 SEHNR, CDR2 FQNEAQ (reference sequence). In DNA, the CDR3 is TGTGCCAGCAGACTAGCGGGAAGTCTAGATACGCAGTATTTT. Protein product: CASRLAGSLDTQYF.

V is TRBV6-6 and J is TRBJ1-6; D is possibly TRBD1 (6 bases). V lost 3 bases, J lost 9 bases, and 9 bases lay in between. The CDR3 loop spans 13 amino acids. Germline V gene sequence: CDR1 MNHNY, CDR2 SVGAGI (reference sequence). The CDR3 spells CASSYIGGSPLHF. The CDR3 DNA is TGTGCCAGCAGTTATATAGGGGGTTCACCCCTCCACTTT.

The chain joins TRBV5-5 to TRBJ1-2; unclear D gene. CDR1 SGHKS and CDR2 YYEKEE come from the germline V gene (reference sequence). V lost 1 base and J lost 4, with 14 bases in between. This CDR3 spans 15 amino acids. The CDR3 protein is CASSLNWADGYGYTF. The CDR3 region has the DNA TGTGCCAGCAGCTTGAATTGGGCCGACGGCTATGGCTACACCTTC.

The chain has TRBV4-1 and TRBJ2-5; 8 bases are a match to TRBD2. Germline-derived CDR1 and CDR2 are MGHRA and YSYEKL. The CDR3 length is 16 residues. Trimming took 8 bases from V and 5 from J; bases not matched to a gene: 16. The CDR3 region is CASGYAGGGRGETQYF. CDR3 bases: TGCGCCAGCGGCTATGCGGGCGGGGGGAGAGGGGAGACCCAGTACTTC.

The V and J genes are TRBV7-2 and TRBJ1-4; a possible D gene is TRBD1 (5 bases). The V gene's germline CDR1 is SGHTA and CDR2 FQGNSA. V was clipped by 6 bases and J by 11 bases, with 16 bases between them. The CDR3 length is 13 residues. CDR3 in amino acids: CASSSTTRGKLFF. CDR3 sequence (DNA): TGTGCCAGCAGTTCTACAACCCGGGGGAAACTGTTTTTT. Combining the CDR3 with reference TRBV7-2 and TRBJ1-4 gives the whole variable domain GAGVSQSPSNKVTEKGKDVELRCDPISGHTALYWYRQSLGQGLEFLIYFQGNSAPDKSGLPSDRFSAERTGGSVSTLTIQRTQQEDSAVYLCASSSTTRGKLFFGSGTQLSVL.

The chain joins TRBV3-1 (or the pseudogene TRBV3-2) to TRBJ1-3; D is possibly TRBD1 (6 bases). From germline, CDR1 is LGHDT and CDR2 YNNKEL (reference sequence). The CDR3 length is 15 residues. V lost 2 bases, J lost 0 bases, and 8 bases lay in between. CDR3 sequence reads: CASSQLDSSGNTIYF. In DNA form, the CDR3 reads TGTGCCAGCAGCCAACTGGACAGCTCTGGAAACACCATATATTTT.

The chain employs TRBV5-1 and TRBJ2-7; 8 bases fit TRBD2. Germline CDR1 and CDR2: SGHRS and YFSETQ. The trim removed 3 bases at V and 0 bases at J, leaving 11 bases unmatched. The CDR3 has 17 amino acids. Here the CDR3 reads CASSSVPSGLSSYEQYF. CDR3 bases: TGCGCCAGCAGCTCGGTCCCTAGCGGGCTGAGCTCCTACGAGCAGTACTTC.

The V call is TRBV5-6, the J call TRBJ2-7, with unresolved D. Trimming took off 1 base at V and 6 bases at J, with 8 bases between the two ends. Germline V CDR1 and CDR2: SGHDT, YYEEEE. This CDR3 has 12 amino acids. The CDR3 nucleotides read TGTGCCAGCAGCTTGTGGGGTTTCGAGCAGTACTTC. This encodes CASSLWGFEQYF.

CDR3 in DNA: TGTGCCAGCAGCCAAGATGGCGCCGAAACAGCCTACAATGAGCAGTTCTTC. Translated, it gives CASSQDGAETAYNEQFF. V usage is TRBV4-2 and J usage is TRBJ2-1, with D unresolved. V was shortened by 0 bases and J by 2 bases, with 14 bases between the two germline ends. This CDR3 has 17 amino acids. CDR1 is LGHNA and CDR2 is YNFKEQ in the germline V gene.

This sequence joins TRBV24-1 and TRBJ1-5; D remains unclear. Per germline, CDR1 KGHDR and CDR2 SFDVKD. The V end lost 7 bases, the J end lost 7 bases, and 10 bases lay between the germline ends. The CDR3 is made up of 12 amino acids. The CDR3 nucleotides are TGTGCCACCAGGGTGCGTCACCAGCCCCAGCATTTT. Translated, it gives CATRVRHQPQHF.

The J gene is TRBJ2-7, the V gene TRBV12-5; 13 bases align to TRBD2. CDR3 length: 19 residues. The V segment lost 1 base and the J segment 5 bases; nucleotides outside the gene matches: 14. Germline V gene data show CDR1 as LGHNT and CDR2 as FRNRAP. The CDR3 here is CASGLARTSGRDAGHEQYF. CDR3 nucleotide sequence: TGTGCTAGTGGTTTGGCCAGAACTAGCGGGAGGGACGCGGGCCACGAGCAGTACTTC.

This sequence joins TRBV5-4 and TRBJ1-1, with D possibly matching TRBD1 (6 bases). Trimming cost V 0 bases and J 1 base, with 10 bases left between them. Germline assignment: CDR1 SGHNT and CDR2 YYREEE (reference sequence). The CDR3 totals 15 residues. The CDR3 region is CASSLGGGRNTEAFF. Here the CDR3 DNA reads TGTGCCAGCAGCTTGGGAGGGGGACGGAACACTGAAGCTTTCTTT.

The chain has TRBV9 and TRBJ2-3, with D perhaps TRBD2 (6 bases). Trimming took 4 bases from V and 1 from J, leaving 13 bases between them. Per germline, CDR1 SGDLS and CDR2 YYNGEE. This CDR3 has 15 residues. CDR3 sequence: CASSPGGEGTDTQYF. CDR3 in DNA: TGTGCCAGCAGCCCCGGAGGGGAGGGCACAGATACGCAGTATTTT.